This TCR beta chain is from a study of OX40 agonist ivuxolimab in advanced cancers. Across the whole study: Participants, approximately 80% male, averaged roughly 60 years of age, ranging from about 23 to 90.

The assay was immunoSEQ multiplex PCR, and TCRdb's table has in-frame clones only and misses some. This sample has about 86,000 clones, with 91% found just once. Autoimmune disease history or systemic immunosuppression meant exclusion. Looked up from germline, CDR1 is LNHDA and CDR2 is SQIVND (reference sequence). This CDR3 has 12 residues. Trimming took off 5 bases at V and 1 base at J, with 5 bases between the two ends. This receptor was taken from an adult with an advanced solid tumor such as melanoma, head and neck, liver or kidney cancer. The sample here was CD4+ or CD8+ T cells sorted from blood, taken in a trial of the OX40 agonist ivuxolimab. V is TRBV19 and J is TRBJ2-5; D is uncertain. The CDR3 reads CASSLPQETQYF. CDR3 DNA: TGTGCCAGTAGTTTGCCCCAAGAGACCCAGTACTTC.